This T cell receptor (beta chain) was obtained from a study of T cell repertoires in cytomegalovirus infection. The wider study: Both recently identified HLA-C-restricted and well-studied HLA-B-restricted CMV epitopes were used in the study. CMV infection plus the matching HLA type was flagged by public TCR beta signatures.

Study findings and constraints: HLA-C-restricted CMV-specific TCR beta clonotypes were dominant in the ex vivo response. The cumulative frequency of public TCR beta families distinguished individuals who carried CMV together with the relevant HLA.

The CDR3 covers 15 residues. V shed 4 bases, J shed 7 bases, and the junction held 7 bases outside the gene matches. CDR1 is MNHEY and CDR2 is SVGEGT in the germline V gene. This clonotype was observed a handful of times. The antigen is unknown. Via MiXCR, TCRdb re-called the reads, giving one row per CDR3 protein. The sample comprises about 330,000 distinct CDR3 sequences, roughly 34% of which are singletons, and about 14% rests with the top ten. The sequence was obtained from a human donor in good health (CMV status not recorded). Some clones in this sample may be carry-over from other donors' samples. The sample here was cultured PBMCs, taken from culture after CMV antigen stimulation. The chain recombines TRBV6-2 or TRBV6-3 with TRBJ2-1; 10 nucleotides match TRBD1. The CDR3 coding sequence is TGTGCCAGCAGTTCGGGACAGGGGTGGATAAATGAGCAGTTCTTC. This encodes CASSSGQGWINEQFF.